The present T cell receptor (beta chain) was sequenced within a study of T-cell memory formation after mild COVID-19. In TCRdb, the 5' RACE reads were re-called with MiXCR into one record per CDR3 protein. The table lists 130,000 to 150,000 distinct CDR3 sequences, less than 20% of them singletons. Study-wide points: Contracting CD4+ clones lay largely in CM and EM, with CD8+ ones residing in EMRA. Pre-infection memory harbored some responding clones, suggesting cross-reactive memory joined. Confirmation of SARS-CoV-2 specificity was lacking for second-wave clones peaking day 37.

Turning to this clonotype: What it recognizes is unknown.

This CDR3 is built from 13 residues. The germline V gene has CDR1 SGHRS and CDR2 YFSETQ. Trimming removed 4 bases at V and 4 bases at J, with 9 bases between. Source material: PBMCs or a T cell subset sorted from them (not recorded which). The rearrangement links TRBV5-1 to TRBJ2-1, with D unresolved. The sequence was collected from an adult woman who had mild COVID-19 (a few samples of this study predate the infection). Cell type and time point are not known. The CDR3 bases are TGCGCCAGCAGCACGGACGGGTACAATGAGCAGTTCTTC. Translated: CASSTDGYNEQFF. Based on the CDR3 plus reference TRBV5-1 and TRBJ2-1, the full variable domain is KAGVTQTPRYLIKTRGQQVTLSCSPISGHRSVSWYQQTPGQGLQFLFEYFSETQRNKGNFPGRFSGRQFSNSRSEMNVSTLELGDSALYLCASSTDGYNEQFFGPGTRLTVL.